The sequence of this TCR beta chain was determined in a study of blood T cell repertoires in COVID-19. Study-wide background: Acute-phase and convalescent COVID-19 samples originated in the United States, Italy and Spain. Sample material is recorded as cDNA or gDNA derived from T cells, B-cell-depleted T cells, or PBMCs.

Per germline, CDR1 SGDLS and CDR2 YYNGEE. The germline V and J ends were trimmed by 4 bases and 4 bases, with 11 bases remaining between them. The CDR3 consists of 14 residues. Original methodology: Using reference gene primer amplification, nucleated cell counts were estimated. Some clones are missing from TCRdb's copy, which holds only in-frame ones; the method was immunoSEQ multiplex PCR. The DNA gave D and trimming, while V, J and clone size come from that table. The table has roughly 50,000 clones, around 83% seen once. The chain is built from TRBV9 and TRBJ1-4; TRBD1 is a possible D gene (5 bases). The TCR was taken from a man aged 55 to 70 with acute or convalescent COVID-19. The specimen sequenced was peripheral blood. The chain's CDR3 is CASSPTARNEKLFF. In DNA, the CDR3 is TGTGCCAGCAGCCCGACAGCACGTAATGAAAAACTGTTTTTT.